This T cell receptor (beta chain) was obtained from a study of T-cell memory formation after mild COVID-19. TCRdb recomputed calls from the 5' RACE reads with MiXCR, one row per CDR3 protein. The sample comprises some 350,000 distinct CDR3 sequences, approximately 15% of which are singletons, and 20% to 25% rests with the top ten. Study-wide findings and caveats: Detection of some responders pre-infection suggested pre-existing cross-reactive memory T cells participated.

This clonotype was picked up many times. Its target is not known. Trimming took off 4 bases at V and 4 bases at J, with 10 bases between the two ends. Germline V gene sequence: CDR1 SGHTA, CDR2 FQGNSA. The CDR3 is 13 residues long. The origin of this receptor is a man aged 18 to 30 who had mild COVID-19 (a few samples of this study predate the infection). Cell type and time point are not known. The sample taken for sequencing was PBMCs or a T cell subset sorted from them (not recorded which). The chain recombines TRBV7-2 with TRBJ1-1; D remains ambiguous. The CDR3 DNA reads TGTGCCAGCAGCTCCCATCACGGCACTGAAGCTTTCTTT. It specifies CASSSHHGTEAFF.